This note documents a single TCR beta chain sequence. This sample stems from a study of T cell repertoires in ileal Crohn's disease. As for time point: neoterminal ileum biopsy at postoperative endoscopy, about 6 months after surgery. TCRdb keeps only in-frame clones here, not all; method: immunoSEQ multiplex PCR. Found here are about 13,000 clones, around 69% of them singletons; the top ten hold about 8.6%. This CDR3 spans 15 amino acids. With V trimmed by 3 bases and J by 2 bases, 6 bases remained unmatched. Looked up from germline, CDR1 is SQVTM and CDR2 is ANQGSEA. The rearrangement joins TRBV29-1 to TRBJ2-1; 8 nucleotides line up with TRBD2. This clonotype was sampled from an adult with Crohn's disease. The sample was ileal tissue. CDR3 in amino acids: CSVDAGSGAYNEQFF. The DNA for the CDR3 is TGCAGCGTTGACGCGGGTAGCGGGGCCTACAATGAGCAGTTCTTC.